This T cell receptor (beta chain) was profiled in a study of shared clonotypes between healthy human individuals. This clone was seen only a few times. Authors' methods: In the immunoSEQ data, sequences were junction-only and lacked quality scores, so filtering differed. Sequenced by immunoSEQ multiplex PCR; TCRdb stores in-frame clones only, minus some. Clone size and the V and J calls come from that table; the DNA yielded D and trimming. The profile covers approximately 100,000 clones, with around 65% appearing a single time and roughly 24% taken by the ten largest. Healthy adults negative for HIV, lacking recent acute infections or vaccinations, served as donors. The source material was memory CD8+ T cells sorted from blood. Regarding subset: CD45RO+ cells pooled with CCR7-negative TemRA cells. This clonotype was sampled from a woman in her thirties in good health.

CDR3 residues: CASSDSRANTGELFF. The DNA for the CDR3 is TGTGCCAGCAGTGACTCCAGGGCGAACACCGGGGAGCTGTTTTTT. The chain is built from TRBV6-4 and TRBJ2-2; weak D call: TRBD1 (5 bases). Germline V lookup: CDR1 MRHNA, CDR2 SNTAGT. This CDR3 contains 15 residues. V was clipped by 0 bases and J by 0 bases, with 5 bases between them.